These T cell receptor beta chains were read from a single sample in a study of T cell repertoires in cytomegalovirus infection. MiXCR was run by TCRdb on the reads, yielding one entry per CDR3 protein. Among about 89,000 distinct CDR3 sequences listed, roughly 29% were seen once. For these receptors, no antigen is known. Sequenced material: CD8+ T cells from cultured PBMCs, taken from culture after CMV antigen stimulation. The receptors come from a human donor in good health (CMV status not recorded). Some clones in this sample may be carry-over from other donors' samples. CDR3s include the opening cysteine and the closing phenylalanine or tryptophan. The D gene is left open where the match is weak. The size field is filled for only some rows; it gives once, few, many or a size class.

DNA: TGTGCCAGCAGTTTTTTTGGACAGCGTAACAATGAGCAGTTCTTC
CDR3: CASSFFGQRNNEQFF
size: many
V: TRBV28
D: NA
J: TRBJ2-1

DNA: TGCGCCAGCAGCCAAGAACCACTAGCGGGGGGGCTAGGGCAGTTCTTC
CDR3: CASSQEPLAGGLGQFF
size: NA
V: TRBV4-1
D: TRBD2
J: TRBJ2-1

DNA: TGTGCCAGCAGCCCCGGCCCCCTCGGAGAGGAGCAGTACTTC
CDR3: CASSPGPLGEEQYF
size: once
V: TRBV3-1
D: NA
J: TRBJ2-7

DNA: TGTGCCAGCTCCCGGGAGCGGGGCTCTGGGGCCAACGTCCTGACTTTC
CDR3: CASSRERGSGANVLTF
size: many
V: TRBV28
D: TRBD2
J: TRBJ2-6

DNA: TGTGCCATCAGTGAGTCGTGGACAGTTAGCAATCAGCCCCAGCATTTT
CDR3: CAISESWTVSNQPQHF
size: many
V: TRBV10-3
D: NA
J: TRBJ1-5

DNA: TGTGCCAGCAGCTATGCTAGCGGGGGGCCCCAAGAGACCCAGTACTTC
CDR3: CASSYASGGPQETQYF
size: few
V: TRBV12-3/TRBV12-4
D: TRBD2
J: TRBJ2-5

DNA: TGTGCCAGTAGTATCCTCCAGAACACTGAAGCTTTCTTT
CDR3: CASSILQNTEAFF
size: NA
V: TRBV19
D: NA
J: TRBJ1-1

DNA: TGTGCCAGCAGCTGGGGGGGGCTTACTGAAGCTTTCTTT
CDR3: CASSWGGLTEAFF
size: many
V: TRBV7-2
D: NA
J: TRBJ1-1

DNA: TGCGCCAGCAGCCTACTGGGACAGATTGCAACTAATGAAAAACCGTTTTTT
CDR3: CASSLLGQIATNEKPFF
size: NA
V: TRBV4-3
D: TRBD1
J: TRBJ1-4

DNA: TGTGCCAGTAGTCAGGCCGGCGTGAACACTGAAGCTTTCTTT
CDR3: CASSQAGVNTEAFF
size: many
V: TRBV19
D: NA
J: TRBJ1-1

DNA: TGTGCCAGCAGCTTAGTCTCATCTGGAAACACCATATATTTT
CDR3: CASSLVSSGNTIYF
size: few
V: TRBV7-6
D: NA
J: TRBJ1-3

DNA: TGTGCCAGCAGGCCCCGACAGGTCCACGAGCAGTACTTC
CDR3: CASRPRQVHEQYF
size: NA
V: TRBV28
D: NA
J: TRBJ2-7

DNA: TGTGCCAGCTCCCTTAGGGGAACCTACGAGCAGTACTTC
CDR3: CASSLRGTYEQYF
size: NA
V: TRBV6-6
D: NA
J: TRBJ2-7

DNA: TGTGCCAGCAGCCGAGAAGCGGGGAGTAGCACAGATACGCAGTATTTT
CDR3: CASSREAGSSTDTQYF
size: NA
V: TRBV12-3/TRBV12-4
D: TRBD2
J: TRBJ2-3

DNA: TGTGCCAGCACCCAAGGGGGTAGCTCCTACAATGAGCAGTTCTTC
CDR3: CASTQGGSSYNEQFF
size: NA
V: TRBV28
D: NA
J: TRBJ2-1

DNA: TGTGCCAGCAGCCAAGATCTAGGGATGAATCAGCCCCAGCATTTT
CDR3: CASSQDLGMNQPQHF
size: NA
V: TRBV4-2
D: NA
J: TRBJ1-5

DNA: TGCAGTGCCACCGGGCGGTTTTCGGACGAGCAGTACTTC
CDR3: CSATGRFSDEQYF
size: NA
V: TRBV20-1
D: NA
J: TRBJ2-7

DNA: TGTGCCACCCGCGGGGGCCTCCCTTACGAGCAGTACTTC
CDR3: CATRGGLPYEQYF
size: NA
V: TRBV6-2/TRBV6-3
D: NA
J: TRBJ2-7

DNA: TGTGCCAGCAGGCAGGAAGCGAACACTGAAGCTTTCTTT
CDR3: CASRQEANTEAFF
size: NA
V: TRBV7-9
D: NA
J: TRBJ1-1

DNA: TGTGCCAGCAGCTTAGATCCGGGACCGAACACCGGGGAGCTGTTTTTT
CDR3: CASSLDPGPNTGELFF
size: NA
V: TRBV11-2
D: NA
J: TRBJ2-2

DNA: TGTGCCAGCAGCATCAGGGACTCTGGAAACACCATATATTTT
CDR3: CASSIRDSGNTIYF
size: NA
V: TRBV9
D: NA
J: TRBJ1-3

DNA: TGTGCCAGCAGCCAAGAGAGGGGGTACGAGCAGTACTTC
CDR3: CASSQERGYEQYF
size: few
V: TRBV4-2
D: NA
J: TRBJ2-7

DNA: TGTGCCAGCAGCTTGTCGGGACAGGGCACCCACGAGCAGTACTTC
CDR3: CASSLSGQGTHEQYF
size: NA
V: TRBV5-5
D: TRBD1
J: TRBJ2-7

DNA: TGTGCCAGCAGCTTAGGGGGAGTAACTGAAGCTTTCTTT
CDR3: CASSLGGVTEAFF
size: few
V: TRBV7-9
D: NA
J: TRBJ1-1

DNA: TGTGCCTGGAGTGGTTTCTTAGGGCCCGAGGACACTGAAGCTTTCTTT
CDR3: CAWSGFLGPEDTEAFF
size: NA
V: TRBV30
D: NA
J: TRBJ1-1

DNA: TGTGCCAGCAGCGATCCCCAGTGGGAGTTTGAAAAACTGTTTTTT
CDR3: CASSDPQWEFEKLFF
size: many
V: TRBV7-8
D: NA
J: TRBJ1-4

DNA: TGTGCCAGTAAGGGACAGGGCCTGGGGGAAAACACTGAAGCTTTCTTT
CDR3: CASKGQGLGENTEAFF
size: few
V: TRBV19
D: TRBD1
J: TRBJ1-1

DNA: TGTGCCAGCAGCCCTTTCGGGGGGGCCTACGAGCAGTACTTC
CDR3: CASSPFGGAYEQYF
size: few
V: TRBV7-2
D: TRBD2
J: TRBJ2-7

DNA: TGTGCCAGCAGCTCTATACAGGTCGATTATGGCTACACCTTC
CDR3: CASSSIQVDYGYTF
size: NA
V: TRBV7-9
D: NA
J: TRBJ1-2

DNA: TGTGCCAGCAGCGCCCGGCGGGGGGAGCAAGAGACCCAGTACTTC
CDR3: CASSARRGEQETQYF
size: many
V: TRBV11-3
D: TRBD2
J: TRBJ2-5

DNA: TGTGCCAGCAGCCTCGTCGTCCAGGGGTTAGGTGAAAAACTGTTTTTT
CDR3: CASSLVVQGLGEKLFF
size: NA
V: TRBV7-8
D: NA
J: TRBJ1-4

DNA: TGTGCCAGCAGCCCTAGGGCAGGGAACTATGGCTACACCTTC
CDR3: CASSPRAGNYGYTF
size: few
V: TRBV11-2
D: NA
J: TRBJ1-2

DNA: TGTGCCAGCAGTGACCCGGGGCAGACTAATGAAAAACTGTTTTTT
CDR3: CASSDPGQTNEKLFF
size: NA
V: TRBV2
D: NA
J: TRBJ1-4

DNA: TGTGCCAGCAGCCAAGGGACAGGAGCTGAAGCTTTCTTT
CDR3: CASSQGTGAEAFF
size: NA
V: TRBV14
D: TRBD1
J: TRBJ1-1

DNA: TGTGCCAGCAGCCCTAGACAGGGGCTCTGGGATGAGCAGTTCTTC
CDR3: CASSPRQGLWDEQFF
size: few
V: TRBV7-9
D: TRBD1
J: TRBJ2-1

DNA: TGTGCCAGCAGCTTAGTTGAAGGAGATACGCAGTATTTT
CDR3: CASSLVEGDTQYF
size: few
V: TRBV7-6
D: NA
J: TRBJ2-3

DNA: TGCGCCAGCAGGCATAGCCGGGACTCTCAAGAGACCCAGTACTTC
CDR3: CASRHSRDSQETQYF
size: NA
V: TRBV4-3
D: NA
J: TRBJ2-5

DNA: TGCGCCAGCAGCTTGGCCGGGGGTTCCGAGCAGTACTTC
CDR3: CASSLAGGSEQYF
size: NA
V: TRBV5-1
D: NA
J: TRBJ2-7

DNA: TGTGCCAGCAGCCTCGGGCCGACTGAAGCTTTCTTT
CDR3: CASSLGPTEAFF
size: NA
V: TRBV6-2/TRBV6-3
D: NA
J: TRBJ1-1

DNA: TGTGCCAGTAGCTCCACGGGATACAATGAGCAGTTCTTC
CDR3: CASSSTGYNEQFF
size: many
V: TRBV27
D: NA
J: TRBJ2-1

DNA: TGTGCCAGCAGCTTAGGCCCAGGGCCTAAGAACTATGGCTACACCTTC
CDR3: CASSLGPGPKNYGYTF
size: many
V: TRBV7-8
D: NA
J: TRBJ1-2

DNA: TGTGCCAGCAGTTTCGCCGGAGGGGACGGGAACGGCTACACCTTC
CDR3: CASSFAGGDGNGYTF
size: few
V: TRBV28
D: NA
J: TRBJ1-2

DNA: TGTGCCAGCAGTTACGGGTGGGACTCCTCTAACTATGGCTACACCTTC
CDR3: CASSYGWDSSNYGYTF
size: NA
V: TRBV6-5
D: NA
J: TRBJ1-2

DNA: TGTGCCAGCAGCACAGACACAAATCAGCCCCAGCATTTT
CDR3: CASSTDTNQPQHF
size: few
V: TRBV7-6
D: NA
J: TRBJ1-5

DNA: TGTGCCAGCAGCTTAAACGGGGGAAGTGAGCAGTACTTC
CDR3: CASSLNGGSEQYF
size: NA
V: TRBV7-3
D: NA
J: TRBJ2-7

DNA: TGTGCCAGCAGCCCGGGTCAGGGAACGAATCAGCCCCAGCATTTT
CDR3: CASSPGQGTNQPQHF
size: NA
V: TRBV5-8
D: NA
J: TRBJ1-5

DNA: TGTGCCAGCAGGGGACAGGACGTGGATACGCAGTATTTT
CDR3: CASRGQDVDTQYF
size: many
V: TRBV12-3/TRBV12-4
D: TRBD1
J: TRBJ2-3

DNA: TGTGCCAGCAGCTCCTTAGCGGGGGGTCCCTACGAGCAGTACTTC
CDR3: CASSSLAGGPYEQYF
size: NA
V: TRBV7-2
D: TRBD2
J: TRBJ2-7

DNA: TGTGCCAGCAGCTTTAGCGGGGGGGGAATTGAGCAGTTCTTC
CDR3: CASSFSGGGIEQFF
size: few
V: TRBV5-4
D: TRBD2
J: TRBJ2-1

DNA: TGCGCCAGCAGCCAAGGTTCCCAGGGAGACGAGCAGTACTTC
CDR3: CASSQGSQGDEQYF
size: NA
V: TRBV4-1
D: NA
J: TRBJ2-7

DNA: TGCGCCAGCGTGGCGATGGGGAGCGCCTACAATGAGCAGTTCTTC
CDR3: CASVAMGSAYNEQFF
size: NA
V: TRBV5-1
D: NA
J: TRBJ2-1

DNA: TGTGCCAGCAGTTACCCCCGGACTCTCTCCTACAATGAGCAGTTCTTC
CDR3: CASSYPRTLSYNEQFF
size: few
V: TRBV6-2/TRBV6-3
D: NA
J: TRBJ2-1

DNA: TGTGCCAGCAGCTTAGTACTAGCGGGGATGTACAATGAGCAGTTCTTC
CDR3: CASSLVLAGMYNEQFF
size: few
V: TRBV7-2
D: TRBD2
J: TRBJ2-1